This T cell receptor (beta chain) was identified in a study of cytomegalovirus exposure and HLA in healthy donors. In its sample, this clone was seen a few times. The target antigen is unknown. Per the germline V gene, CDR1 is SNHLY and CDR2 is FYNNEI. The CDR3 has 15 amino acids. V shed 6 bases and J shed 0 bases, with 12 bases lying between them. Whole-study findings and limits: A previous analysis found most TCR beta V segments productive roughly 87% or roughly 30% of the time.

Vbeta (60) and Jbeta (13) primers were used in the PCR. The protocol was immunoSEQ multiplex PCR, while the TCRdb copy is restricted to in-frame clones and leaves out a portion. This table has 77,000 or so clones, around 75% appearing once. Sequenced: PBMCs. The origin of this receptor is a woman aged 40-49 years in good health and CMV-seronegative. The chain combines TRBV2 with TRBJ1-3; D ambiguous. The CDR3 protein is CASSTSRVSGNTIYF. For the CDR3, the DNA is TGTGCCAGCAGCACTTCGAGAGTCTCTGGAAACACCATATATTTT.